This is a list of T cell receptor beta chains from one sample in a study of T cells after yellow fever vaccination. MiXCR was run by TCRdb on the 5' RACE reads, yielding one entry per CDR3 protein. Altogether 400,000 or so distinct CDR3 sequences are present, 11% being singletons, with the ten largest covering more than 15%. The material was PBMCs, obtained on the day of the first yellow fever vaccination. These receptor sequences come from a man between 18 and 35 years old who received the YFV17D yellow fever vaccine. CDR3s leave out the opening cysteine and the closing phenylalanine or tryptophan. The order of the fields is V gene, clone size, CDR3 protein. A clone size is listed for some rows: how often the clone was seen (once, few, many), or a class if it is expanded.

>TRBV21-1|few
ASRGGRAGELF
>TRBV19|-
ASSIEGRLMNTEAF
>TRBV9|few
ASSPRAESSYNEQF
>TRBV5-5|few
ASSFGEFEAF
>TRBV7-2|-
ARGKKGGNEQF
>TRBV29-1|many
SVEVPGQGDEQY
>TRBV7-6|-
ASSFGDRGLYEQY
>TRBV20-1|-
SASGGLLVETQY
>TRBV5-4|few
ASSPGTNTDTQY
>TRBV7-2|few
ASSPKPINTEAF
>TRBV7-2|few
ASSLDLQGQY
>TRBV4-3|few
ASSPSTQGGNTQY
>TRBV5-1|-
ASSLIAGEETQY
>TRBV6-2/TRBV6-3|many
ASNGYGYT
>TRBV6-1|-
ASSPVGGRRDTEAF
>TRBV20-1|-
SATRGASMNEQF
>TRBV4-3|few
ASSQTTGDIYEQY
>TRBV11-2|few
ASSLGVYGGEETQY
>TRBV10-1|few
ASSGESDTQY
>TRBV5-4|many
ASSIGRHYGYT
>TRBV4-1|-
ASSHSGGRTYEQY
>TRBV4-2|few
ASSQGDRLNQPQH
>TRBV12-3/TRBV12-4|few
ASREQGDQETQY
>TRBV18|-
ASCLSGADTQY
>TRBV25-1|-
ASSEWGLAAQETQY
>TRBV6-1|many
ASNTMNGLTGIYTEAF
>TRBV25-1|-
ASSSGGWPDTQY
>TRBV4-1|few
ASSQDYGQLYGYT
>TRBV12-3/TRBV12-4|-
ASSGTVAYEQY
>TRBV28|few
ASRRAGQGAGDTQY
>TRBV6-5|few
ASSLTLPGQGAYGYT
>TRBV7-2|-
ASSLSHREFSPLH
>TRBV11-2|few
ASSLLGRTGELF
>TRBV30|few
AWAHTGNTEAF
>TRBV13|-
ASSKRRGHSYEQY
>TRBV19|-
ASTGPTDTQY
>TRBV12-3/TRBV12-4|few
ASSLTAPDQPQH
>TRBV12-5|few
ASGPGLSSYNEQF
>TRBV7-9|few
ASTQTFQETQY
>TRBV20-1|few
SARGLGYYEQY
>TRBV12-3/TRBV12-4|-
ANTLPGLEVDTQY
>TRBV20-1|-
SARLGAEGTQY
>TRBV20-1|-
SARGHRGSYNEQF
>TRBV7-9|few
ASSLAGQGGVRPEAF
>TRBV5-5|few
ASVLGGSENIQY
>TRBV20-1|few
SASTRTGTGEQY
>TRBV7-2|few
ASSFPGTEQSPLH
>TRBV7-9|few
ASSLVGVNEQF
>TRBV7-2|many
ASSPAGKQPQH
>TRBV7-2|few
ASSPEAGSGNTIY
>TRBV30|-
AWSSDFYGYT
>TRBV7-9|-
ASSFTTGRGTEAF
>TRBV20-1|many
SARKGENTEAF
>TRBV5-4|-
ASSLYLDEQY
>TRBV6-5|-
ASSSSGGVREQF
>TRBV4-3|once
ASSQDPGGTLVAKNIQY
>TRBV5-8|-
ASTRVTATYGYT